This T cell receptor (beta chain) emerged from a study of blood T cells in healthy people across ages. Findings and caveats of the study: More naive CD4+ cells and higher diversity were found in long-lived than in aged donors.

Germline lookup yields CDR1 SEHNR and CDR2 FQNEAQ (reference sequence). The ends were cut back, 0 bases at V and 4 bases at J, with 9 bases in the middle. The CDR3 is 14 residues long. Using a J-beta primer mix together with a sample-barcoded 5' primer, a second PCR was run for roughly 7 to 12 cycles. Through a template-switch adaptor with 12 random nucleotides, each cDNA molecule received a tag. MiXCR, run by TCRdb on the 5' RACE reads, gives a single entry per CDR3 protein. The data show hundreds of thousands of distinct CDR3 sequences, with about 42% seen just once and under 20% held by the top ten. Russia was home to the donors, healthy Caucasian individuals aged roughly 6 to 95. PBMCs, at least 7 million per sample, were isolated. Details on this clonotype: Its antigen is unknown.

The chain uses TRBV7-9 and TRBJ2-5; D is perhaps TRBD1 or TRBD2 (5 bases each). The clonotype comes from a man aged 55 to 70 in good health. Sequencing used blood. CDR3 nucleotides: TGTGCCAGCAGCTTAGCCTGGGGGAGAGAGACCCAGTACTTC. Residues: CASSLAWGRETQYF.